The entry below gives a single T cell receptor beta chain sequence along with its context. Its antigen is unknown. This sample was included in a study of T cell responses to AZD1222 COVID-19 vaccine. Study context: Pooled in the analysis were second doses at about 4 or about 12 weeks.

Overall study findings and caveats: Seropositive AZD1222 recipients at baseline numbered only five or six. Possibly, clonal diversity was underestimated; donors were largely white British and included more females. Nearly half of unique spike-specific TCRs reportedly avoided B.1.351 and B.1.1.7 mutated regions.

The CDR3 extends over 15 amino acids. Trimming took 5 bases from V and 0 from J; bases not matched to a gene: 5. The V gene's germline CDR1 is SSHAT and CDR2 FNYEAQ (reference sequence). The method was immunoSEQ multiplex PCR; TCRdb's version includes in-frame clones alone and lacks a portion of them. The data hold some 140,000 clones, with roughly 90% observed a single time. The material sequenced was peripheral blood, taken on day 0 of AZD1222 vaccination. This chain uses TRBV7-7 with TRBJ2-3; 7 positions agree with TRBD2. The sequence was obtained from an adult in good health. The CDR3 loop reads CASSPGTTSTDTQYF. CDR3 DNA sequence: TGTGCCAGCAGCCCGGGGACTACTAGCACAGATACGCAGTATTTT.